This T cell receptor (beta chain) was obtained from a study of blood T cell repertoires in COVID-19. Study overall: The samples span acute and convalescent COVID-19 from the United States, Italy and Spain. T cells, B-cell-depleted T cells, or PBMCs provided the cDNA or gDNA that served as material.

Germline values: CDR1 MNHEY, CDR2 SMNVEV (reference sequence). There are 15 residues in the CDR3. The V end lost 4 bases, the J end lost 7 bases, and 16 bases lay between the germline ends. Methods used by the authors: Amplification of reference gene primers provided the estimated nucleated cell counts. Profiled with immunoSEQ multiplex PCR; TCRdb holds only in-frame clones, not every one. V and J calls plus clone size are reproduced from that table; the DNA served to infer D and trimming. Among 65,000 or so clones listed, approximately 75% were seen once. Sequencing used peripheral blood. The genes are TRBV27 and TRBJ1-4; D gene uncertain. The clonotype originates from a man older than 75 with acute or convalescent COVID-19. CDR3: CASSSGSRSPEKLFF. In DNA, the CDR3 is TGTGCCAGCAGTTCCGGCTCCAGGTCTCCTGAAAAACTGTTTTTT.